Below are 21 T cell receptor beta chains sequenced from a single sample in a study of long-term antiretroviral therapy in people with HIV. At survey level, the immunoSEQ assay was run in its v3.0 version. The assay was immunoSEQ multiplex PCR, and TCRdb's table has in-frame clones only and misses some. The data contain roughly 33,000 clones, over 70% of them singletons. The sample here was unsorted PBMCs, taken 3.1 years after starting antiretroviral therapy. The receptor set was obtained from a woman in her 50s with HIV.

This clone appeared once. The chain recombines TRBV29-1 with TRBJ2-1; D gene unclear. CDR1 and CDR2 (germline): SQVTM, ANQGSEA. The CDR3 contains 15 residues. V was clipped by 0 bases and J by 0 bases, with 9 bases between them. The CDR3 sequence is CSVEDPGSSYNEQFF. In DNA form, the CDR3 reads TGCAGCGTTGAAGATCCCGGTTCCTCCTACAATGAGCAGTTCTTC.

The rearrangement links TRBV7-9 to TRBJ2-3; 8 bases are a match to TRBD1. The CDR3 length is 14 residues. V dropped 6 bases and J dropped 3; count of bases not matched to a gene: 5. CDR1 and CDR2 from the germline V gene are SEHNR and FQNEAQ (reference sequence). The CDR3 nucleotides are TGTGCCAGCAGACAGGGGGGTAGAACAGATACGCAGTATTTT. Translated, it gives CASRQGGRTDTQYF.

The gene calls are TRBV6-1 and TRBJ2-1; D may be TRBD1 or TRBD2 (5 bases each). V gave up 0 bases and J gave up 8 bases, with 14 bases separating them. The germline gives CDR1 MNHNS, CDR2 SASEGT. The CDR3 length is 15 residues. Written as DNA, the CDR3 is TGTGCCAGCAGTGAAGCTCAGGGAGTTTACTATGAGCAGTTCTTC. This codes for CASSEAQGVYYEQFF.

J is TRBJ2-7 and V is TRBV5-6; D perhaps matches TRBD2 (6 bases). V was cut by 0 bases and J by 5 bases, with 21 bases left in between. Looked up from germline, CDR1 is SGHDT and CDR2 is YYEEEE. The CDR3 is made up of 17 amino acids. The CDR3 sequence: CASSLVGGRSFGDEQYV. The CDR3 DNA reads TGTGCCAGCAGCTTGGTGGGAGGCAGGTCGTTCGGGGACGAGCAGTACGTC.

V gene TRBV7-7 combines with J gene TRBJ2-5, with unresolved D. Looked up from germline, CDR1 is SSHAT and CDR2 is FNYEAQ (reference sequence). CDR3 length equals 13 residues. V lost 5 bases and J 2 bases, leaving 9 bases between the germline ends. Written as DNA, the CDR3 is TGTGCCAGCAGCCCACAGCCTCAAGAGACCCAGTACTTC. Protein: CASSPQPQETQYF.

This clone has a handful of counts. The gene calls are TRBV20-1 and TRBJ1-2; D is unclear. The CDR3 runs 11 residues. V was shortened by 5 bases and J by 8 bases, with 12 bases between the two germline ends. Germline V gene sequence: CDR1 DFQATT, CDR2 SNEGSKA (reference sequence). CDR3 sequence: CSAPRFLGYTF. The CDR3 region has the DNA TGCAGTGCTCCTCGGTTTCTGGGCTACACCTTC.

The rearrangement links TRBV2 to TRBJ1-6; no reliable D call. Germline CDR1 reads SNHLY; CDR2 reads FYNNEI. CDR3 length equals 14 residues. Trimming pared 7 bases from V and 6 bases from J, leaving 13 bases between. CDR3 in amino acids: CASTMNTANSPLHF. The CDR3 nucleotides are TGTGCCAGCACTATGAACACCGCTAATTCACCCCTCCACTTT.

V gene TRBV5-1 combines with J gene TRBJ2-1, with 9 bases lining up with TRBD1. In germline, CDR1 is SGHRS, CDR2 YFSETQ. The junction had 5 bases not matched to a gene; V was cut back by 5 bases and J by 2 bases. The CDR3 runs to 15 residues. CDR3 sequence reads: CASRTTGGPYNEQFF. In nucleotides, the CDR3 is TGCGCCAGCAGAACTACAGGGGGCCCCTACAATGAGCAGTTCTTC.

V is TRBV27 and J is TRBJ1-6; D not resolved. CDR1 MNHEY and CDR2 SMNVEV come from the germline V gene (reference sequence). V was trimmed by 4 bases and J by 8 bases, leaving 6 bases between them. The CDR3 has 12 residues. CDR3 protein: CASSWKDSPLHF. DNA of the CDR3: TGTGCCAGCAGTTGGAAGGATTCACCCCTCCACTTT.

This clone was observed a handful of times. The chain recombines TRBV4-1 with TRBJ2-3; 8 bases fit TRBD2. CDR1 and CDR2 (germline): MGHRA, YSYEKL. The CDR3 length is 16 residues. V was clipped by 4 bases and J by 2 bases; unmatched bases: 8. In nucleotides, the CDR3 is TGCGCCAGCAGCCTAACCACTAGCGGACACACAGATACGCAGTATTTT. Translation gives CASSLTTSGHTDTQYF.

The gene calls are TRBV6-1 and TRBJ2-2, with D maybe TRBD1 (5 bases). V lost 4 bases and J lost 5, with 8 bases in between. Germline V CDR1 and CDR2: MNHNS, SASEGT. This CDR3 is 13 amino acids long. CDR3 sequence (DNA): TGTGCCAGCAGTGCAGGGTGGACCGGGGAGCTGTTTTTT. This translates into CASSAGWTGELFF.

The J gene is TRBJ2-7, the V gene TRBV27, with TRBD1 matching 11 bases. This CDR3 is built from 14 residues. CDR1 and CDR2 (germline): MNHEY, SMNVEV (reference sequence). The V gene end was trimmed by 5 bases and the J gene end by 4 bases; junction bases not matched to a gene: 4. CDR3 nucleotide sequence: TGTGCCAGCAGTCCCGGGGACAGGGGGTACGAGCAGTACTTC. Protein product: CASSPGDRGYEQYF.

This chain uses TRBV9 with TRBJ2-1; the D is unclear. The CDR3 is made up of 13 amino acids. Germline V lookup: CDR1 SGDLS, CDR2 YYNGEE. V was clipped by 1 base and J by 3 bases, with 5 bases between them. The chain's CDR3 is CASSVYDYNEQFF. In nucleotides, the CDR3 is TGTGCCAGCAGCGTATACGACTACAATGAGCAGTTCTTC.

This rearrangement joins TRBV29-1 to TRBJ2-3, with 11 bases lining up with TRBD2. CDR1 and CDR2 (germline): SQVTM, ANQGSEA. There are 16 residues in the CDR3. With 3 bases clipped from V and 7 bases from J, the junction kept 12 bases outside the gene matches. Here the CDR3 reads CSVEGLAGGRGNTQYF. In DNA, the CDR3 is TGCAGCGTTGAGGGCCTAGCGGGGGGTCGGGGGAATACGCAGTATTTT.

This clone was recorded a few times. V usage is TRBV10-2 and J usage is TRBJ1-2; 12 bases map to TRBD1. Germline lookup yields CDR1 WSHSY and CDR2 SAAADI. V shed 4 bases and J 11 bases; nucleotides not matched to a gene: 8. This CDR3 is built from 14 residues. The CDR3, as DNA: TGCGCCAGCAGTGGGGGACAGGGGGCAACGGGATACACCTTC. As protein: CASSGGQGATGYTF.

The chain carries TRBV27 and TRBJ2-6, with TRBD1 matching 9 bases. V lost 5 bases and J lost 0; bases outside the gene matches: 8. This CDR3 has 18 residues. Germline loops: CDR1 MNHEY, CDR2 SMNVEV (reference sequence). CDR3 loop: CASSPRTGVPSGANVLTF. CDR3 coding DNA: TGTGCCAGCAGTCCACGGACAGGGGTACCCTCTGGGGCCAACGTCCTGACTTTC.

The gene calls are TRBV10-2 and TRBJ1-5; D gene ambiguous. V lost 5 bases and J lost 0, with 5 bases in between. CDR3 length: 13 residues. Germline-derived CDR1 and CDR2 are WSHSY and SAAADI. The CDR3 DNA sequence: TGCGCCAGCAGTCAGTATAGCAATCAGCCCCAGCATTTT. Protein sequence: CASSQYSNQPQHF.

The chain employs TRBV10-2 and TRBJ1-4; D perhaps matches TRBD1 (5 bases). Germline lookup yields CDR1 WSHSY and CDR2 SAAADI. This CDR3 has 18 residues. With 3 bases removed from V and 6 bases from J, the gap between germline ends came to 23 bases. The CDR3 protein is CASSDANYQGAEDEKLFF. DNA of the CDR3: TGCGCCAGCAGTGATGCAAACTACCAAGGGGCGGAGGATGAAAAACTGTTTTTT.

The genes are TRBV28 and TRBJ1-6; TRBD1 agrees at 7 bases. V dropped 6 bases and J dropped 5; count of bases not matched to a gene: 7. CDR3 length equals 15 residues. Germline CDR1 reads MDHEN; CDR2 reads SYDVKM. Here the CDR3 reads CASSLTGYNNSPLHF. CDR3 coding DNA: TGTGCCAGCAGCCTGACAGGGTATAATAATTCACCCCTCCACTTT.

The chain carries TRBV7-2 and TRBJ2-3; 12 nucleotides match TRBD2. Trimming at V came to 5 bases and at J to 5 bases, leaving 8 bases not matched to a gene. This CDR3 has 16 residues. Germline V lookup: CDR1 SGHTA, CDR2 FQGNSA. The CDR3 DNA reads TGTGCCAGCAGCCCGTCGACTAGCGGGGGTGGAGATACGCAGTATTTT. Amino acids: CASSPSTSGGGDTQYF.

The chain combines TRBV19 with TRBJ1-2; D gene ambiguous. The CDR3 length is 13 residues. V lost 0 bases to trimming and J lost 3 bases, with 5 bases between them. The germline CDR1 and CDR2 sequences are LNHDA and SQIVND (reference sequence). The CDR3 loop reads CASSIDEDYGYTF. As DNA, the CDR3 is TGTGCCAGTAGTATAGACGAAGACTATGGCTACACCTTC.